These 19 T cell receptor beta chains originate from one sample sequenced in a study of blood T cell repertoires in COVID-19. TCRdb's copy holds only in-frame clones and misses some; the assay was immunoSEQ multiplex PCR. The sample records about 210,000 clones, approximately 82% being singletons. The sequenced sample consisted of peripheral blood. The origin of the receptors is a woman aged 45-59 years with acute or convalescent COVID-19.

The chain joins TRBV27 to TRBJ2-7; D may be TRBD1 (6 bases). The CDR3 sequence is 14 residues long. Trimming pared 6 bases from V and 7 bases from J, leaving 19 bases between. In germline, CDR1 is MNHEY, CDR2 SMNVEV (reference sequence). This chain's CDR3 is CASRDPQGSGEQYF. CDR3 DNA: TGTGCCAGCAGGGATCCCCAGGGGAGTGGGGAGCAGTACTTC.

The gene calls are TRBV7-9 and TRBJ2-7, with TRBD2 matching over 7 bases. The germline gives CDR1 SEHNR, CDR2 FQNEAQ (reference sequence). V shed 7 bases and J 0 bases; nucleotides not matched to a gene: 3. The CDR3 runs 13 residues. CDR3 residues: CASNRGSSYEQYF. The CDR3 nucleotides read TGTGCCAGCAACCGCGGGAGCTCCTACGAGCAGTACTTC.

The chain links TRBV28 to TRBJ2-5, with D possibly matching TRBD1 (6 bases). CDR1 and CDR2 from the germline V gene are MDHEN and SYDVKM. The CDR3 is 14 amino acids. The CDR3 protein is CAARPGEWKETQYF. The CDR3 nucleotides are TGTGCAGCACGGCCAGGGGAATGGAAAGAGACCCAGTACTTC.

Here the CDR3 DNA reads TGTGCCAGCAGCCAGGGGGCAGGGGGCTACACCTTC. This encodes CASSQGAGGYTF. The V and J genes are TRBV28 and TRBJ1-2; TRBD1 matches at 8 bases. The CDR3 extends over 12 amino acids. V shed 6 bases, J shed 8 bases, and the junction held 5 bases outside the gene matches. The germline V gene has CDR1 MDHEN and CDR2 SYDVKM.

The rearrangement joins TRBV29-1 to TRBJ2-7, with TRBD1 identical over 7 bases. The junction had 2 bases not matched to a gene; V was cut back by 3 bases and J by 0 bases. The CDR3 is 13 amino acids. CDR1 and CDR2 (germline): SQVTM, ANQGSEA. The DNA for the CDR3 is TGCAGCGTTGACACAGGGGACTCCTACGAGCAGTACTTC. It translates to CSVDTGDSYEQYF.

V usage is TRBV19 and J usage is TRBJ2-7, with 7 bases matching TRBD2. Germline V gene lookup returns CDR1 LNHDA and CDR2 SQIVND (reference sequence). V was pared by 5 bases and J by 4 bases, with 20 bases of the junction left unmatched. CDR3 length: 18 amino acids. CDR3 sequence: CASSSAPSTGRGRYEQYF. The CDR3 coding sequence is TGTGCCAGTAGTTCAGCCCCCTCCACGGGGAGGGGTAGGTACGAGCAGTACTTC.

This chain links TRBV5-1 with TRBJ2-1; D gene ambiguous. The CDR3 has 15 amino acids. Between the trimmed V and J ends, which lost 6 bases and 0 bases, there was a span of 13 bases. Germline loops: CDR1 SGHRS, CDR2 YFSETQ. CDR3 loop: CASTSGSSSYNEQFF. The CDR3 region has the DNA TGCGCCAGCACCTCGGGTTCCAGCTCCTACAATGAGCAGTTCTTC.

The V gene is TRBV9, the J gene TRBJ2-7; D may be TRBD2 (5 bases). Germline V gives CDR1 SGDLS, CDR2 YYNGEE. The CDR3 length is 15 residues. The V end lost 0 bases, the J end lost 2 bases, and 12 bases lay between the germline ends. The CDR3 region has the DNA TGTGCCAGCAGCGTAGGAGGCGGGCAGGCCTACGAGCAGTACTTC. Protein sequence: CASSVGGGQAYEQYF.

This chain uses TRBV27 with TRBJ2-7; TRBD1 might be the D (6 bases). Trimming left V 3 bases short and J 2 bases short, with 11 bases between. Germline V CDR1 and CDR2: MNHEY, SMNVEV (reference sequence). The CDR3 has 14 residues. In DNA form, the CDR3 reads TGTGCCAGCAGTTTCGGACAGCAGACCTACGAGCAGTACTTC. This translates into CASSFGQQTYEQYF.

In this sample, this clone turned up a few times. The chain uses TRBV3-1 (or the pseudogene TRBV3-2) and TRBJ1-2; no firm D call. There are 14 residues in the CDR3. V gave up 0 bases and J gave up 4 bases, with 9 bases separating them. Germline V gene data show CDR1 as LGHDT and CDR2 as YNNKEL (reference sequence). The CDR3 region has the DNA TGTGCCAGCAGCCAAGATTTACAGTTCTATGGCTACACCTTC. Translation: CASSQDLQFYGYTF.

This clone appeared a few times. CDR3 residues: CASSDGGLANNEQFF. The CDR3 DNA reads TGCGCCAGCAGTGATGGGGGACTAGCGAACAATGAGCAGTTCTTC. The genes are TRBV10-1 and TRBJ2-1, with 10 bases identical to TRBD2. Trimming cost V 3 bases and J 5 bases; bases outside gene matches: 4. Germline V gene data show CDR1 as WNHNN and CDR2 as SYGVQD (reference sequence). The CDR3 sequence is 15 residues long.

This chain connects TRBV27 to TRBJ1-5; 10 bases match TRBD1. With V trimmed by 6 bases and J by 4 bases, 6 bases remained unmatched. The germline CDR1 and CDR2 sequences are MNHEY and SMNVEV (reference sequence). This CDR3 comprises 15 residues. CDR3: CASSLGTGANQPQHF. CDR3 bases: TGTGCCAGCAGCTTAGGGACAGGGGCGAATCAGCCCCAGCATTTT.

The J gene is TRBJ1-2, the V gene TRBV7-2; 7 nucleotides match TRBD1. CDR3 size: 16 residues. CDR1 is SGHTA, CDR2 FQGNSA, per germline. The V and J ends lost 0 bases and 6 bases, in that order; junction bases with no gene match: 10. The CDR3: CASSLAPSTGWDGYTF. Here the CDR3 DNA reads TGTGCCAGCAGCTTAGCGCCCTCGACAGGGTGGGATGGCTACACCTTC.

V and J are TRBV2 and TRBJ1-1; 8 nucleotides line up with TRBD1. J lost 0 bases, V lost 8 bases, and 11 bases had no gene match. Germline V gene lookup returns CDR1 SNHLY and CDR2 FYNNEI. This CDR3 region has 16 residues. The CDR3 nucleotides are TGTGCCAGCTCCTGGACAGGGCAAGGCTTGAACACTGAAGCTTTCTTT. Protein sequence: CASSWTGQGLNTEAFF.

The chain has TRBV5-1 and TRBJ2-3; the D is unclear. The CDR3 covers 12 residues. Looked up from germline, CDR1 is SGHRS and CDR2 is YFSETQ. Trimming pared 4 bases from V and 4 bases from J, leaving 7 bases between. CDR3 loop: CASSQQADTQYF. CDR3 in DNA: TGCGCCAGCAGCCAGCAGGCAGATACGCAGTATTTT.

The chain uses TRBV5-4 and TRBJ2-4, with D tentatively TRBD2 (6 bases). Germline values: CDR1 SGHNT, CDR2 YYREEE (reference sequence). V shed 4 bases and J shed 0 bases, with 14 bases lying between them. This CDR3 has 16 amino acids. The CDR3 DNA is TGTGCCAGCAGCCGACCCGGGGGTCTAGCCAAAAACATTCAGTACTTC. Protein product: CASSRPGGLAKNIQYF. The full variable domain, rest sourced from reference TRBV5-4 and TRBJ2-4, is ETGVTQSPTHLIKTRGQQVTLRCSSQSGHNTVSWYQQALGQGPQFIFQYYREEENGRGNFPPRFSGLQFPNYSSELNVNALELDDSALYLCASSRPGGLAKNIQYFGAGTRLSVL.

This clone was found a few times. CDR3 DNA: TGTGCCATGTCGGGAACGACAAATTCACCCCTCCACTTT. Residues: CAMSGTTNSPLHF. The chain has TRBV10-3 and TRBJ1-6; D not resolved. Germline V gene data show CDR1 as ENHRY and CDR2 as SYGVKD. The CDR3 covers 13 residues. V dropped 9 bases and J dropped 7 bases, with 13 bases sitting between them.

The chain couples TRBV28 to TRBJ1-3, with TRBD1 matching over 10 bases. There are 16 residues in the CDR3. Per the germline V gene, CDR1 is MDHEN and CDR2 is SYDVKM. J gave up 4 bases and V 4 bases, and 7 bases lay outside the gene matches. The CDR3 spells CASSSPTGGDGNTIYF. The CDR3 bases are TGTGCCAGCAGTTCCCCGACAGGGGGCGACGGAAACACCATATATTTT. Filled out from reference TRBV28 and TRBJ1-3, the complete variable domain reads DVKVTQSSRYLVKRTGEKVFLECVQDMDHENMFWYRQDPGLGLRLIYFSYDVKMKEKGDIPEGYSVSREKKERFSLILESASTNQTSMYLCASSSPTGGDGNTIYFGEGSWLTVV.

This clone occurred once. The V call is TRBV5-6, the J call TRBJ2-7; 11 nucleotides line up with TRBD2. Germline V gene data show CDR1 as SGHDT and CDR2 as YYEEEE. V lost 3 bases and J lost 9; bases outside the gene matches: 11. The CDR3 loop spans 15 amino acids. The CDR3 here is CASSYLAGGRNGQYF. In nucleotides, the CDR3 is TGTGCCAGCAGCTATCTAGCGGGAGGACGAAACGGGCAGTACTTC.